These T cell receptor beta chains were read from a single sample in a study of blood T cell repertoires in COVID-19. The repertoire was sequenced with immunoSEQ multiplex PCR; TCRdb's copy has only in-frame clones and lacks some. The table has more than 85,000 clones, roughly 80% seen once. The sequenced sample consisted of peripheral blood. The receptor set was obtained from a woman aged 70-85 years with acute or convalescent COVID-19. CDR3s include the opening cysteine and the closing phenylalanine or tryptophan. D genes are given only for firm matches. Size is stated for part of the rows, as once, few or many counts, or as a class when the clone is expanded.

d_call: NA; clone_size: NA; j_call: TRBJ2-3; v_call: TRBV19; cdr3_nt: TGTGCCAGTAGTATTTCGCTAGTGGAGGATACGCAGTATTTT; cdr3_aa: CASSISLVEDTQYF
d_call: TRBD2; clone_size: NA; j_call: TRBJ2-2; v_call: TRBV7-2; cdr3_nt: TGTGCCAGCAGCTTAGAGCGGGGGGGCCGCGGCACCGGGGAGCTGTTTTTT; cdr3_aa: CASSLERGGRGTGELFF
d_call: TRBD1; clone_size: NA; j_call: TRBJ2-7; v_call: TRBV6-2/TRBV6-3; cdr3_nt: TGTGCCAGCAGTTACTATAGACAGGGCGCCTACGAGCAGTACTTC; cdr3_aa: CASSYYRQGAYEQYF
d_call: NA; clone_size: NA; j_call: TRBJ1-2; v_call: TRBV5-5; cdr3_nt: TGTGCCAGCAACTTGGGGGGGCTTGATGGCTACACCTTC; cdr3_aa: CASNLGGLDGYTF
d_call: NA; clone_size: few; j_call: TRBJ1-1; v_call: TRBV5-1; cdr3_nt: TGCGCCAGCAGGGGGACACCACAGAACACTGAAGCTTTCTTT; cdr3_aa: CASRGTPQNTEAFF
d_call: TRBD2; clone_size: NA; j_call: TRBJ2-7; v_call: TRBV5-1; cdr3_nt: TGCGCCAGCAGCTTGGGTCCGCGGGAGATGGGCGAGCAGTACTTC; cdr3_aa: CASSLGPREMGEQYF
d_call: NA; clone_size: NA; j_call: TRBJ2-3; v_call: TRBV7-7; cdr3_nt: TGTGCTAGCAGCCCCTCCCCCCTCAGCGCAGATACGCAGTATTTT; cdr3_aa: CASSPSPLSADTQYF
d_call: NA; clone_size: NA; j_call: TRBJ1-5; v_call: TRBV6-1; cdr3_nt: TGTGCCAGCAGTGAAGAATCCGGGTCTCATCAGCCCCAGCATTTT; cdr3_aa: CASSEESGSHQPQHF
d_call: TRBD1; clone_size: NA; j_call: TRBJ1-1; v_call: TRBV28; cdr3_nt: TGTGCCAGCGAGGACAGGGGGCGAACTGAAGCTTTCTTT; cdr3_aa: CASEDRGRTEAFF
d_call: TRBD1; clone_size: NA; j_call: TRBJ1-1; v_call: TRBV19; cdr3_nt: TGTGCCAGTACGGCATTACTGGGACAGAAAAACACTGAAGCTTTCTTT; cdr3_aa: CASTALLGQKNTEAFF
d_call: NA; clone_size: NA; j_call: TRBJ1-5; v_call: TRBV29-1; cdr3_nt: TGCAGCGTGACCTTAGGCGGTAGCAATCAGCCCCAGCATTTT; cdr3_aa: CSVTLGGSNQPQHF
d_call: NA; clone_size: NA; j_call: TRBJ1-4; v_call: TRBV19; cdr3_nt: TGTGCCAGTAGCCAAGGGACAAGGATTTGGGAAAAACTGTTTTTT; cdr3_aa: CASSQGTRIWEKLFF
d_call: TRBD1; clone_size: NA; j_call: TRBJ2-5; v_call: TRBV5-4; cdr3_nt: TGTGCCAGCAGCCCAAACCGACAGGGCGGGGAGACCCAGTACTTC; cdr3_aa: CASSPNRQGGETQYF
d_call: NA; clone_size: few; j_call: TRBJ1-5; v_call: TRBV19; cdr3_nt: TGTGCCAGTAGTCAAACCGGGGGGGGACCCCAGCATTTT; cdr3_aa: CASSQTGGGPQHF
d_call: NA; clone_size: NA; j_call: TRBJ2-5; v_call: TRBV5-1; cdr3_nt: TGCGCCAGCAGAAACAGCCCCAAAGAGACCCAGTACTTC; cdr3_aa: CASRNSPKETQYF
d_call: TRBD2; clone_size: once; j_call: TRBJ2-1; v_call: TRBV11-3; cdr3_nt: TGTGCCAGCAGCTCCCGACAGAGCGGGAACAATGAGCAGTTCTTC; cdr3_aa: CASSSRQSGNNEQFF
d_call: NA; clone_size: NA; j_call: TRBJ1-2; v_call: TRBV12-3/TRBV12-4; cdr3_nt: TGTGCCAGCAGTTTACCGGGTGACTATGGCTACACCTTC; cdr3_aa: CASSLPGDYGYTF
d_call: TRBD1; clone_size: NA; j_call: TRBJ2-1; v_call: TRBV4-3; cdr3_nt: TGCGCCAGCAGCCAAGATCGCAGGGGGCCTAGAAATGAGCAGTTCTTC; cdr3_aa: CASSQDRRGPRNEQFF
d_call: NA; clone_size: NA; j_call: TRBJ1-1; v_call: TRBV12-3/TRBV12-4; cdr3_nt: TGTGCCAGCACTATACAGTTGAACACTGAAGCTTTCTTT; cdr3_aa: CASTIQLNTEAFF
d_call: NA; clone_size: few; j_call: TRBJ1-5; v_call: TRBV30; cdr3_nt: TGTGCCTGGAGTATCCCCGCCCCCGACGGGAATCAGCCCCAGCATTTT; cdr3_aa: CAWSIPAPDGNQPQHF
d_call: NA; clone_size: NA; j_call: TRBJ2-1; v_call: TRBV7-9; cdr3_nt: TGTGCCAGCAGCTCCAAGGTTGGGCAGGGGAACTACAATGAGCAGTTCTTC; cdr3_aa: CASSSKVGQGNYNEQFF
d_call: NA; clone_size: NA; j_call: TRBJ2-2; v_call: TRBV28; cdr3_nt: TGTGCCAGCAGTACCCCAGGGGACACCGGGGAGCTGTTTTTT; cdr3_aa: CASSTPGDTGELFF
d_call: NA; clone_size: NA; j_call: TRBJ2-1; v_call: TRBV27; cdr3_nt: TGTGCCAGCAGGCAGAAGACCACAGGGTTCAATGAGCAGTTCTTC; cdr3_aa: CASRQKTTGFNEQFF
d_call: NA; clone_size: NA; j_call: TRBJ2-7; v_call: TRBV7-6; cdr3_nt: TGTGCCAGCAGCTTAGACAGGGTTCACCCCGGCTCCTACGAGCAGTACTTC; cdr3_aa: CASSLDRVHPGSYEQYF
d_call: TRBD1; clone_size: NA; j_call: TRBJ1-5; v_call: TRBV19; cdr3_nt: TGTGCCAGTAGTATTCGACAGGGTGTTCAGCCCCAGCATTTT; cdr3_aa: CASSIRQGVQPQHF
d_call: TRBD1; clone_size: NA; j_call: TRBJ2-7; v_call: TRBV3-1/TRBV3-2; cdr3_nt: TGTGCCAGCAGCCAAGAGACAGGGGGCTCCTACGAGCAGTACTTC; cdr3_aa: CASSQETGGSYEQYF
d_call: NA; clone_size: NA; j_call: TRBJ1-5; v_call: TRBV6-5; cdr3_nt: TGTGCCAGCAGTTACCCCAGTCCCGGCGGGGATCAGCCCCAGCATTTT; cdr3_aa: CASSYPSPGGDQPQHF
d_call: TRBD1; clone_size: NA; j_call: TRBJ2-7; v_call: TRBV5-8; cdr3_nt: TGTGCCAGCAGCCTGAGACAGGGCCCCTACGAGCAGTACTTC; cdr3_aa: CASSLRQGPYEQYF
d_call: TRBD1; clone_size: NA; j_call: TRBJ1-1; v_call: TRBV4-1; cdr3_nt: TGCGCCAGCAGCCAAAACCCGGGACAGGGTAAAACTTTCTTT; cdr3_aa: CASSQNPGQGKTFF
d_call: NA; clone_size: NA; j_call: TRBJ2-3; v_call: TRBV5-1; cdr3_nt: TGCGCCAGCAGCTTCTACGATCCTAGCACAGATACGCAGTATTTT; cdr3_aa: CASSFYDPSTDTQYF
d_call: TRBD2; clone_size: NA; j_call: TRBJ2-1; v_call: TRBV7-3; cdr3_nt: TGTGCCAGCAGCTTAAAAGCGGGAGTCCCGGAGCAGTTCTTC; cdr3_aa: CASSLKAGVPEQFF
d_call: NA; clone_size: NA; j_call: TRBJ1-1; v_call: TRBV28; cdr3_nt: TGTGCCAGCAGTCTACCCCCGACAAATGAAGCTTTCTTT; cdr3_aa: CASSLPPTNEAFF
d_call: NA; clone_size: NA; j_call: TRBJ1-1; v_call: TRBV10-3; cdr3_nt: TGTGCCATCAGTGAACTTGCAGGGGTCGGTGAAGCTTTCTTT; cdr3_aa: CAISELAGVGEAFF
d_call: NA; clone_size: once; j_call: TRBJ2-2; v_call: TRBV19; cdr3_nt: TGTGCCACCAGAGGCCCCGCGAACACCGGGGAGCTGTTTTTT; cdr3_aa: CATRGPANTGELFF
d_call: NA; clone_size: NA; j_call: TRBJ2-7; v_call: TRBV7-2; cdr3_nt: TGTGCCAGCAGTTCCGACAGGTCCTACGAGCAGTACTTC; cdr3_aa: CASSSDRSYEQYF
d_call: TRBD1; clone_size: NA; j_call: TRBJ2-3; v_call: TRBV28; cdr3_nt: TGTGCCAGCAGTCGTACAGGGGGCTGGACAGATACGCAGTATTTT; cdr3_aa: CASSRTGGWTDTQYF
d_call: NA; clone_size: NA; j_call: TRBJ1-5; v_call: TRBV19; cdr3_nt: TGTGCCAGTAGTATAGGAGGGAATCAGCCCCAGCATTTT; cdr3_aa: CASSIGGNQPQHF
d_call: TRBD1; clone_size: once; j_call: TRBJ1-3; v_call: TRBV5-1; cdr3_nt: TGCGCCAGCAGCGGTTCGGACAGGGCCTCTGGAAACACCATATATTTT; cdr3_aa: CASSGSDRASGNTIYF
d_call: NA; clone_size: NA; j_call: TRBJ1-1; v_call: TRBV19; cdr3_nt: TGTGCCAGTAGTATCCCACCAGACAGCCCTGAAGCTTTCTTT; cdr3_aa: CASSIPPDSPEAFF
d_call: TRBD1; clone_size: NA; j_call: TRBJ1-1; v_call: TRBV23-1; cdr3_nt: TGCGCCAGAGAGGGGACAGGGGCTTCGGGGACTGAAGCTTTCTTT; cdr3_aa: CAREGTGASGTEAFF